This TCR beta chain was recovered during a study of T cells in Graves' hyperthyroidism and ophthalmopathy (dated by TCRdb to the late 2010s). For the wider study: Peripheral blood was collected at initial diagnosis, before any treatment. A discovery cohort of approximately 97 patients, about 44 with Graves' ophthalmopathy and more than 55 with stable Graves' hyperthyroidism, was used to find distinguishing TCR V-J signatures. Prospective prediction of ophthalmopathy was tested in an independent validation cohort consisting of 18 hyperthyroidism patients and more than 15 patients who later progressed to ophthalmopathy. The 100 or so discovery patients were randomly divided into training and test sets at a 7:3 ratio. In addition, the study compared T-cell repertoires in thyroid tissue and in blood from five or six Graves' hyperthyroidism patients. After blood sampling, hyperthyroidism patients were treated with methimazole at a starting dose of 30 mg daily, and ophthalmopathy patients were treated with high-dose intravenous methylprednisolone. TCR Vbeta CDR3 sequencing of roughly 140 peripheral blood samples (approximately 44 ophthalmopathy, 70 to 85 hyperthyroidism and roughly 17 progressor patients) is reported in the paper.

This clonotype was seen at least ten times. It lacks a known antigen. Base qualities are missing; no much larger clone stands one base away. Stable Graves' hyperthyroidism was defined as the absence of progression to ophthalmopathy over 18 months of follow-up. Hyperthyroidism patients were newly diagnosed, had a disease duration of under 2 months, and were aged 18 to 65 years. Any patient with an uncontrolled infection, another autoimmune disease, pregnancy or lactation was excluded. Diagnoses were based on clinical symptoms, serum thyroxine and TRAb, thyroid ultrasound and orbital computed tomography. Ficoll-Paque density gradient centrifugation was used to isolate PBMCs from 10 ml of fresh peripheral blood. Total RNA was extracted using Trizol reagent, and RNA quality was assessed on an Agilent 2100 Bioanalyzer. Amplification of TCR beta CDR3 regions was carried out from RNA transcripts. A first-round RT-PCR of the TCR CDR3 used the HTBI primer set with the Qiagen OneStep RT-PCR kit. A second multiplex PCR round built the libraries, followed by size selection and purification. Libraries were sequenced paired-end with 100 bp reads on an Illumina HiSeq2000. As for the authors' bioinformatics: Raw data were processed with SOAPnuke, discarding reads with adapters, uncalled bases, mean Phred below 15, or no exact constant-primer or identifier match. High-quality paired reads were merged with COPE v1.2.5, and unique nucleotide sequences were defined as clonotypes. Clonotypes were aligned to IMGT TRBV, TRBD and TRBJ reference segments using MiTCR v1.1. Analysis was restricted to V-J combinations with a frequency above 0.0001, which covered roughly 99% of repertoires. The TCS score was defined as F50 (clonal expansion) divided by E x V (chaos), with BLOSUM62-based TCRdist calculated between CDR3 peptides within each V-J. Welch's t-statistics and random forest reduced 514 V-J features to 13, which were used in a naive Bayes classifier (R e1071). TCRdb passed the public sequencing reads through fastp at Q25 and MiXCR, retaining productive beta sequences. One record per CDR3 amino acid sequence lists the most common genes and DNA. These V and J calls derive from TCRdb rather than the authors' analysis. Within this sample are about 690,000 distinct CDR3 sequences, with around 15% of them counted one time only. The ten largest clonotypes hold around 15% of the sample.

Points the paper makes about the study in general: In validation, the model predicted progression to ophthalmopathy a median of around six months before onset, with about 70% sensitivity and roughly 73% specificity. Most expanded thyroid clonotypes (frequency above 0.001) were also detected in blood, a finding suggesting that blood repertoires may reflect thyroid immune responses. In cross-validation, a model built on a 13 V-J signature told ophthalmopathy apart from stable hyperthyroidism with 87.88% sensitivity and about 81% specificity, and in testing the same model reached 80%/75%. Sample size was not statistically predetermined, and blinding of investigators to group allocation was not performed.

The V and J ends are trimmed by 3 bases and 3 bases, leaving 12 bases between them. The germline V gene specifies MDHEN as CDR1 and SYDVKM as CDR2. The CDR3 contains 14 residues, cysteine and phenylalanine counted. Of all the DNA, just the CDR3 is kept, 42 bases in frame from base 1. The specimen sequenced was blood. The chain was built from TRBV28 and TRBJ2-7, and the D gene may be TRBD1, 6 bases matching. This TCR was recovered from a man aged 50 to 60 with Graves' hyperthyroidism. The CDR3 has the sequence CASSFLGQSYEQYF. At the DNA level, the sequence is TGTGCCAGCAGTTTTCTCGGACAGAGCTACGAGCAGTACTTC.